This T cell receptor (beta chain) was identified in a study of T-cell memory formation after mild COVID-19 (dated by TCRdb to the early 2020s). Background for the entire study: TCR sequence clusters from the two donors were found to be largely donor specific. Two young, previously healthy adult volunteers made up the cohort, one male and one female. Longitudinal TCRalpha and TCRbeta repertoire sequencing tracked T-cell clones expanding and contracting after mild COVID-19 in a couple of donors.

PBMCs were isolated by Ficoll-Paque density gradient centrifugation. The instrument was an Illumina NovaSeq 6000. TCRalpha and TCRbeta cDNA libraries were constructed by 5'RACE with constant-segment primers, with sample barcodes and unique molecular identifiers being introduced. Trizol reagent was used to extract RNA from every sample. The libraries were amplified in two PCR steps, and the second step added a second sample barcode and Illumina TruSeq adapters. Sequencing of the libraries was done on an Illumina NovaSeq, producing 2 x 150 bp paired-end reads. As for the original processing: The reads were demultiplexed and collapsed into UMI-guided consensus sequences using migec v1.2.7. Using mixcr v2.1.11, the UMI consensuses were aligned to TRA and TRB V and J templates and assembled into clonotypes. A clonotype was counted as expanded or contracted only if both edgeR and NoisET called the change significant, with noise models trained on biological replicates. edgeR calls used a false discovery rate-adjusted p below 0.01 and a log2 fold-change threshold of 1. As an exploratory analysis of dynamics, max-normalized trajectories of the 1000 most abundant clonotypes were examined by PCA with hierarchical clustering. The CD4 or CD8 phenotype of responding clones was assigned using the separately sequenced CD4+ and CD8+ repertoires. Starting from the raw public reads, TCRdb applied fastp trimming at Q25, assembled clones with MiXCR and retained in-frame beta chains. Merged by CDR3 protein, the rows form single entries marked with the most common genes and DNA. These V and J calls rely on TCRdb rather than the paper's analysis. Within this sample are 90,000 to 120,000 distinct CDR3 sequences, with around an eighth of them counted one time only. Jointly, the top ten make up around two fifths of the sample.

Beyond this particular receptor, the publication reports: Only a couple of mild cases were covered in the study, and larger cohorts including severe cases with pre-infection samples were considered necessary. Contracting CD4+ clones were located mainly in the CM and EM memory subsets, whereas CD8+ clones were found to be enriched in EMRA. From day 15 to 85, contracting clones showed balanced CD4/CD8 phenotypes, whereas a second wave of clones that expanded from day 15 to 37 leaned towards CD4+. The detection of some responding clones in pre-infection memory suggests that pre-existing cross-reactive memory T cells joined the SARS-CoV-2 response. SARS-CoV-2 specificity was not confirmed for the second-wave clones peaking on day 37.

The CDR3 numbers 17 residues from cysteine through phenylalanine. Kept here is only the CDR3 DNA, which spans 51 bases and is read in frame from base 1. CDR1 and CDR2 are read off the germline V gene (reference sequence) as DFQATT and SNEGSKA. V loses 2 bases at its end and J loses 5 bases; junction bases beyond the gene matches: 11. This clonotype showed up many times. The clone's antigen remains unknown. Base qualities are not provided; no much larger clone lies one nucleotide away. This TCR came from a man between 18 and 35 years old who had mild COVID-19 (a few samples of this study predate the infection). The sample titles of this study are shuffled in the database, so cell type and time point are left out; the donor was told from shared clones. The chain employs TRBV20-1 and TRBJ2-3, with 12 bases aligning to TRBD1. The sample was PBMCs or a T cell subset sorted from them (not recorded which). The CDR3 is CSARILPGQGARDTQYF. The DNA sequence is as follows: TGCAGTGCTAGAATACTGCCGGGACAGGGGGCGAGAGATACGCAGTATTTT.